Listed below are T cell receptor beta chains from one sample, sequenced in a study of cytomegalovirus exposure and HLA in healthy donors. Some clones are missing from TCRdb's copy, which holds only in-frame ones; the method was immunoSEQ multiplex PCR. The sample includes about 160,000 clones, less than 90% seen only once; the top ten take just under 2%. Sequenced input: PBMCs. Every receptor here comes from a woman aged 18-35 years in good health and CMV-seronegative. The CDR3 runs from the conserved cysteine through the conserved F or W. A D gene is named only where the DNA matches it firmly. Only some rows state a clone size, as once, few, many or a class for expanded clones.

d_call	clone_size	v_call	j_call	cdr3_nt	cdr3_aa
-	-	TRBV4-2	TRBJ2-7	TGTGCCAGCAAAGATGGAGGGTCCTACGAGCAGTACTTC	CASKDGGSYEQYF
TRBD1	-	TRBV7-2	TRBJ1-5	TGTGCCAGCAGTCCAACGACAGGGGCCAACAATCAGCCCCAGCATTTT	CASSPTTGANNQPQHF
-	-	TRBV29-1	TRBJ2-1	TGCAGCGTTGCCCCCTTAGGCGGTGAGCAGTTCTTC	CSVAPLGGEQFF
-	-	TRBV7-6	TRBJ2-5	TGTGCCAGCAGCTTAAAAGGGGGGGTCACCCAAGAGACCCAGTACTTC	CASSLKGGVTQETQYF
-	few	TRBV6-5	TRBJ1-5	TGTGCCAGCAGGGCCCATAGCAATCAGCCCCAGCATTTT	CASRAHSNQPQHF
TRBD1	-	TRBV4-1	TRBJ2-7	TGCGCCAGCAGCCCTGGATTTGGGACAGGGTTGTTCGAGCAGTACTTC	CASSPGFGTGLFEQYF
-	-	TRBV28	TRBJ2-1	TGTGCCAGCAGTCTCCTTAGCCGGGGGTTCTACAATGAGCAGTTCTTC	CASSLLSRGFYNEQFF
-	-	TRBV30	TRBJ1-1	TGTGCCTCCCTCGACAGGCTAAGGGCTGAAGCTTTCTTT	CASLDRLRAEAFF
TRBD1	-	TRBV29-1	TRBJ1-2	TGCAGCGCCGCGACTCGGACAGGGGGCTCCTATGGCTACACCTTC	CSAATRTGGSYGYTF
-	-	TRBV6-1	TRBJ1-2	TGTGCCAGCATCAAACAGGCGAACTATGGCTACACCTTC	CASIKQANYGYTF
TRBD2	-	TRBV4-2	TRBJ2-3	TGTGCCAGCAGCCAATTGAGCGGGGGAGTAGCGGGATTCGCTAGCACAGATACGCAGTATTTT	CASSQLSGGVAGFASTDTQYF
-	-	TRBV6-6	TRBJ1-1	TGTGCCAGCAGCTCCGGGAGACCGGTTGAAGCTTTCTTT	CASSSGRPVEAFF
-	-	TRBV5-1	TRBJ2-7	TGCGCCAGCAGCTTTTACGACAACTACGAGCAGTACTTC	CASSFYDNYEQYF
-	-	TRBV5-1	TRBJ2-6	TGCGCCAGCAGCTTGGTGTTAGTATCTGGGGCCAACGTCCTGACTTTC	CASSLVLVSGANVLTF
TRBD2	-	TRBV6-1	TRBJ2-1	TGTGCCAGCAGTGACATAGCGGGGGGGCCCAATGAGCAGTTCTTC	CASSDIAGGPNEQFF
TRBD1	-	TRBV19	TRBJ1-1	TGTGCCAGTAGTATATGGGCTTTGGGACAGGGGGCGTCTGAAGCTTTCTTT	CASSIWALGQGASEAFF
-	-	TRBV19	TRBJ2-2	TGTGCCAGTAGTATTTATCACTCAGGGTCGGGCGGGGAGCTGTTTTTT	CASSIYHSGSGGELFF
TRBD1	-	TRBV11-2	TRBJ2-2	TGTGCCAGCAGCCCAACAGGGGAGGAGCTGTTTTTT	CASSPTGEELFF
TRBD1	-	TRBV28	TRBJ1-1	TGTGCCAGCAGAAGGGGGCTAGAAGGCACTGAAGCTTTCTTT	CASRRGLEGTEAFF
TRBD1	-	TRBV7-9	TRBJ1-4	TGTGCCAGCAGCGCAACAGACAGGGGGCAAGATTACGAAAAACTGTTTTTT	CASSATDRGQDYEKLFF
-	-	TRBV27	TRBJ1-3	TGTGCCAGCAGTTTGGGAGGAGGAAACACCATATATTTT	CASSLGGGNTIYF
TRBD1	-	TRBV6-6	TRBJ1-2	TGTGCCAGCAGTTACCCCAGGGACAGGGGTAACTATGGCTACACCTTC	CASSYPRDRGNYGYTF
TRBD2	-	TRBV9	TRBJ2-1	TGTGCCAGCAGCGTAAGGGCGGGAGGCTACAATGAGCAGTTCTTC	CASSVRAGGYNEQFF
-	-	TRBV23-1	TRBJ2-1	TGCGCCAGCAGTGGGGAACAGGGTGGAAACAATGAGCAGTTCTTC	CASSGEQGGNNEQFF
TRBD1	-	TRBV5-1	TRBJ2-7	TGCGCCAGCAGCTTGGGGTCAGGGGGCGAGCAGTACTTC	CASSLGSGGEQYF
TRBD2	-	TRBV9	TRBJ2-2	TGTGCCAGCAGCTCTCTAGCGGGAGTAGCCGGGGAGCTGTTTTTT	CASSSLAGVAGELFF
TRBD2	-	TRBV5-4	TRBJ2-3	TGTGCCAGCAGTACACTAGCGGACAATACAGATACGCAGTATTTT	CASSTLADNTDTQYF
TRBD2	once	TRBV5-1	TRBJ2-2	TGCGCCAGCAGCTTGGTAGCGGGAGGGCCGCGGACCGGGGAGCTGTTTTTT	CASSLVAGGPRTGELFF
-	-	TRBV19	TRBJ2-5	TGTGCCAGTAGTATATTGGGCACGGAGACCCAGTACTTC	CASSILGTETQYF
-	-	TRBV10-3	TRBJ2-2	TGTGCCATCAGTGAGTCCCACGGCAGGGGCACCGGGGAGCTGTTTTTT	CAISESHGRGTGELFF
TRBD2	once	TRBV28	TRBJ2-7	TGTGCCAGCAGTTTATTCCTAGCGGGGGCCTACGAGCAGTACTTC	CASSLFLAGAYEQYF
-	once	TRBV9	TRBJ2-3	TGTGCCAGCAGCGGAGAGCGGAGCCCCCCAGATACGCAGTATTTT	CASSGERSPPDTQYF
-	once	TRBV19	TRBJ1-5	TGTGCCAGTAGTATAAGGTCCGAGGGTGCCTACAATCAGCCCCAGCATTTT	CASSIRSEGAYNQPQHF
-	-	TRBV18	TRBJ2-1	TGTGCCAGCTCAGGGCGGGCGAGCTCCTACAATGAGCAGTTCTTC	CASSGRASSYNEQFF
-	-	TRBV4-1	TRBJ1-2	TGCGCCAGCAGCCAAGGGGCGGACAGATCTAACTATGGCTACACCTTC	CASSQGADRSNYGYTF
-	-	TRBV19	TRBJ1-5	TGTGCCAGTAGTGTCGGGACTCACTACATACCCCAGCATTTT	CASSVGTHYIPQHF
TRBD2	-	TRBV27	TRBJ2-7	TGTGCCACCCGTAGCGGGGGGTTTTTGTACGAGCAGTACTTC	CATRSGGFLYEQYF
-	-	TRBV15	TRBJ2-3	TGTGCCACCAGCAGAGAGCGGGGTACCTCAGATACGCAGTATTTT	CATSRERGTSDTQYF